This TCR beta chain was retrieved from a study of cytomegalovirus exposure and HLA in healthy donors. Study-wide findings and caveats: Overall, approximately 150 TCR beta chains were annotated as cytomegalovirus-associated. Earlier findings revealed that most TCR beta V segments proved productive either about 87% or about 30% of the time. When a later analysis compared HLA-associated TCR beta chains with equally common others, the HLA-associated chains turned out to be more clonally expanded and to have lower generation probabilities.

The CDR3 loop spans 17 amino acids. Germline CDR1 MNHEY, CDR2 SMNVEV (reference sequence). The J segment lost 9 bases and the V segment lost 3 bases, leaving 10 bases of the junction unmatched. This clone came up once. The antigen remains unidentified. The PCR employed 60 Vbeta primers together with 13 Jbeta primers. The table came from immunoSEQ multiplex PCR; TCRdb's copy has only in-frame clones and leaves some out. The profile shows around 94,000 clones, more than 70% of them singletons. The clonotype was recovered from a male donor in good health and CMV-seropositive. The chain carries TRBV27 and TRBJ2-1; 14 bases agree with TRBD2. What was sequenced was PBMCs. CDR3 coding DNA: TGTGCCAGCAGTTTCGTGTCGGGACTAGCGGGAGTGGGTGAGCAGTTCTTC. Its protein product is CASSFVSGLAGVGEQFF.